Sequencing of this T cell receptor (beta chain) was carried out in a study of cytomegalovirus exposure and HLA in healthy donors. Study observations and caveats: There were a few CMV-associated chains whose specificity for CMV antigens was confirmed in vitro.

The length of the CDR3 is 14 residues. Germline loops: CDR1 LGHNA, CDR2 YSLEER. The ends lost 3 bases at V and 1 base at J; junction bases unmatched: 3. In the PCR, 60 Vbeta and 13 Jbeta primers were used. The protocol was immunoSEQ multiplex PCR, while the TCRdb copy is restricted to in-frame clones and leaves out a portion. The table includes around 130,000 clones, around 67% detected once. Regarding this clone: The antigen is unknown.

The specimen was PBMCs. The sequence was obtained from a woman in her thirties or forties in good health and CMV-seropositive. The rearrangement links TRBV4-3 to TRBJ2-7, with 7 bases matching TRBD1. The CDR3 sequence is CASSQQGESYEQYF. In DNA form, the CDR3 reads TGCGCCAGCAGCCAGCAGGGGGAATCCTACGAGCAGTACTTC.